This TCR beta chain originates from a study of blood T cell repertoires in COVID-19. Study at large: T cells, B-cell-depleted T cells, or PBMCs supplied cDNA or gDNA.

In the authors' workflow: Amplification from reference gene primers served as the basis for estimated nucleated cell counts. Method: immunoSEQ multiplex PCR; TCRdb's copy keeps in-frame clones and lacks some. The V and J calls and clone size were taken over from that table, and D and trimming were inferred from the DNA. The data hold 95,000 to 150,000 clones, with roughly 84% observed a single time. This CDR3 has 13 residues. Germline CDR1 reads MNHEY; CDR2 reads SVGAGI. V dropped 6 bases and J dropped 1 base, with 10 bases sitting between them. Participant ages covered roughly 18 to 89 years across 20 to 30 US areas. Cohort 3 recovered donors had two negative PCRs, clearance, or symptom resolution.

Sequencing input: PBMCs or T cells enriched from blood (not recorded which). The sequence came from a woman aged 25-40 years who had recovered from COVID-19. The rearrangement joins TRBV6-5 to TRBJ2-7; possibly TRBD1 for D (6 bases). DNA of the CDR3: TGTGCCAGCAGGCCGACAGGTTCCTACGAGCAGTACTTC. Its translation: CASRPTGSYEQYF.